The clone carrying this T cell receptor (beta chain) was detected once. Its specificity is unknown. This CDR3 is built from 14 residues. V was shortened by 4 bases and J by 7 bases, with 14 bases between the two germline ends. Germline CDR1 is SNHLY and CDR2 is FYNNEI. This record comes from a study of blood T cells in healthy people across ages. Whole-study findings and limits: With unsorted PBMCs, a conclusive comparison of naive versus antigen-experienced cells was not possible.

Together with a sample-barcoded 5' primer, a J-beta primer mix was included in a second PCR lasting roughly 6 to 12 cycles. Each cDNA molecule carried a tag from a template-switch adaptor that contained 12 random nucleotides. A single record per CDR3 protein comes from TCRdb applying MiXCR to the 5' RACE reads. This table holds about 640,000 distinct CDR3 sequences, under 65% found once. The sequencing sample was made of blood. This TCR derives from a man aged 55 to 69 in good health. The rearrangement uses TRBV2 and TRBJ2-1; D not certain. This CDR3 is CASSAAVRGNEQFF. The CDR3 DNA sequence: TGTGCCAGCAGTGCCGCCGTCCGAGGTAATGAGCAGTTCTTC.